The rows below give T cell receptor beta chains drawn from one sample of a study of regulatory T cells in long-lasting Graves disease. TCRdb fed the multiplex PCR reads into MiXCR, producing one record per CDR3 protein. The sample includes 360,000 or so distinct CDR3 sequences, over 15% of them seen just once. The sample was also reused in another study, on T cells in Graves' hyperthyroidism and ophthalmopathy.

Specimen: peripheral blood mononuclear cells (PBMCs), collected at new diagnosis, from a patient treated with antithyroid drugs. The receptors originated from a man aged 40-49 years with Graves disease. Both conserved end residues are part of each CDR3. A D gene is named only where the DNA matches it firmly. Only part of the rows carry a size: once, few, many, or a class if the clone is expanded.

>.|TRBV12-3/TRBV12-4|TRBJ2-7|.
TGTGCCAGCAGTCCCGGACTGGTGAGCTCCTACGAGCAGTACTTC
CASSPGLVSSYEQYF
>many|TRBV2|TRBJ1-2|.
TGTGCCAGCAAGCCGCAAGAGAACTATGGCTACACCTTC
CASKPQENYGYTF
>few|TRBV5-1|TRBJ2-7|TRBD2
TGCGCCAGCAGCTTGGACCCCAGCGGGGTTAGCTACGAGCAGTACTTC
CASSLDPSGVSYEQYF
>many|TRBV11-2|TRBJ2-7|TRBD2
TGTGCCAGCAGCTTAGACTCGGGAGGCGCAGCCTACGAGCAGTACTTC
CASSLDSGGAAYEQYF
>many|TRBV6-1|TRBJ2-7|TRBD1
TGTGCCAGCAGGAGGGGGCAATACGAGCAGTACTTC
CASRRGQYEQYF
>.|TRBV29-1|TRBJ2-1|TRBD2
TGCAGCGTTGAAGCGGGGGAGGGGACTAGTGTTTATAATGAGCAGTTCTTC
CSVEAGEGTSVYNEQFF
>many|TRBV30|TRBJ1-4|.
TGTGCCTGGAGGTTCGCGGGGAGTGAAAAACTGTTTTTT
CAWRFAGSEKLFF
>many|TRBV13|TRBJ2-1|TRBD2
TGTGCCAGCAGCGTCGGTCTAGCGGGGGGCTACAATGAGCAGTTCTTC
CASSVGLAGGYNEQFF
>.|TRBV14|TRBJ1-4|.
TGTGCCAGCAGCCAAGTGATAACCGCAGGGAATGAAAAACTGTTTTTT
CASSQVITAGNEKLFF
>many|TRBV28|TRBJ2-7|.
TGTGCCAGCAGATCACAAGACTACGAGCAGTACTTC
CASRSQDYEQYF
>many|TRBV11-1|TRBJ1-1|TRBD1
TGTGCCAGCAGCACTCGACAGGGAAGGGCGGTTGAAGCTTTCTTT
CASSTRQGRAVEAFF
>few|TRBV5-1|TRBJ2-4|.
TGCGCCAGCAGCTTGTCCTACAGGGCTCGGGACATTCAGTACTTC
CASSLSYRARDIQYF
>few|TRBV5-5|TRBJ1-6|.
TGTGCCAGCAGCCTGACTACTAATTCACCCCTCCACTTT
CASSLTTNSPLHF
>few|TRBV5-1|TRBJ1-3|TRBD1
TGCGCCAGCAGCCCACAGGGGGCTGGAAACACCATATATTTT
CASSPQGAGNTIYF
>many|TRBV20-1|TRBJ2-7|TRBD2
TGCAGTGCTATACCTCCTCCGGGACTAGCTCCCTACGAGCAGTACTTC
CSAIPPPGLAPYEQYF